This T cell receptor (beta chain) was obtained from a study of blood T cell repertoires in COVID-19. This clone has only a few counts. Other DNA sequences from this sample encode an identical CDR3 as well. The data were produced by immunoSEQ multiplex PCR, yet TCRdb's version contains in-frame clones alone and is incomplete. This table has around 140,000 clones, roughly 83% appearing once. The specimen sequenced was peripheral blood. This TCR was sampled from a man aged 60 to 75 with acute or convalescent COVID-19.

The CDR3 is CASSPDGTPYEQYF. The DNA for the CDR3 is TGCGCCAGCAGCCCGGACGGGACACCCTACGAGCAGTACTTC. The V gene is TRBV5-1, the J gene TRBJ2-7, with a weak D call TRBD1 (6 bases). There are 14 residues in the CDR3. Trimming cost V 4 bases and J 2 bases, with 13 bases left between them. In germline, CDR1 is SGHRS, CDR2 YFSETQ.